This T cell receptor (beta chain) emerged from a study of graft-versus-host responses after intestinal transplantation. Study-wide context: Induction with anti-thymocyte globulin, then tacrolimus and steroids for around three years, was given to all recipients. Study-level points and caveats: Levels of circulating GvH clones at their peak were associated with early post-transplant HvG declines. Present in recipient marrow, GvH clones included some that appeared first in ileum or blood. Subjects displaying graft-donor T cell macrochimerism possessed elevated graft-versus-host to host-versus-graft clonal ratios inside allografts.

As to this clone: The antigen remains undetermined.

The length of the CDR3 is 15 residues. Germline loops: CDR1 SGHDT, CDR2 YYEEEE. V was pared by 0 bases and J by 1 base, with 10 bases between. The assay was immunoSEQ multiplex PCR, and TCRdb's table has in-frame clones only and misses some. The sample yields fewer than 120,000 clones, over 85% seen once. The V call is TRBV5-6, the J call TRBJ1-2; D perhaps matches TRBD1 (5 bases). This sample comprised unstimulated CD8+ T cells sorted from spleen or lymph node cells, obtained before intestinal transplant. This sequence originates from a human donor who received an intestinal transplant. The CDR3 DNA is TGTGCCAGCAGCTTGGTCGACAGCATTAACTATGGCTACACCTTC. Translation gives CASSLVDSINYGYTF.